This TCR beta chain is from a study of T cells in Graves' hyperthyroidism and ophthalmopathy. This clonotype was detected only a few times. This CDR3 has 13 residues. Trimming cost V 6 bases and J 4 bases, with 13 bases left between them. The germline V gene has CDR1 MDHEN and CDR2 SYDVKM. RNA transcripts gave rise to amplified TCR beta CDR3 regions. The TCR CDR3 was amplified in a first-round RT-PCR using the HTBI primer set. Via MiXCR, TCRdb re-called the multiplex PCR reads, giving one row per CDR3 protein. The repertoire consists of roughly 640,000 distinct CDR3 sequences, with 16% occurring once and the leading ten covering less than 3.5%.

The sequence came from a middle-aged woman with Graves' ophthalmopathy. The specimen sequenced was blood. The chain combines TRBV28 with TRBJ2-7; D unresolved. This CDR3 is CASRAPGVYEQYF. CDR3 in DNA: TGTGCCAGCAGAGCCCCGGGTGTATACGAGCAGTACTTC.